These 18 T cell receptor beta chains originate from one sample sequenced in a study of tumor and adjacent non-tumor tissue in lung cancer. RNA was extracted from bulk tissue without any cell sorting. Three rounds of nested PCR, following a modified ARM-PCR protocol, produced the TCRbeta library. In TCRdb, the multiplex PCR reads were re-called with MiXCR into one record per CDR3 protein. The sample yields some 78,000 distinct CDR3 sequences, over 75% seen once. The sample comprised lung tumor tissue. These TCRs come from a woman aged 45-65 years with non-small cell lung cancer.

The V and J genes are TRBV30 and TRBJ1-2, with 9 bases fitting TRBD1. Germline CDR1 reads GTSNPN; CDR2 reads SVGIG (reference sequence). This CDR3 contains 15 residues. The CDR3 coding sequence is TGTACCCGGAGTCCTTCCGGGACAGGGATGAGGGGCTACACCTTC. This codes for CTRSPSGTGMRGYTF. Together with reference TRBV30 and TRBJ1-2, the CDR3 gives the full variable domain: SQTIHQWPATLVQPVGSPLSLECTVEGTSNPNLYWYRQAAGRGLQLLFYSVGIGQISSEVPQNLSASRPQDRQFILSSKKLLLSDSGFYLCTRSPSGTGMRGYTFGSGTRLTVV.

Points on this clonotype: At one end the junction does not follow the germline gene, possibly because of a read error. The chain links TRBV20-1 to TRBJ2-7; D may correspond to TRBD1 or TRBD2 (5 bases each). The CDR3 is made up of 15 amino acids. The germline gives CDR1 DFQATT, CDR2 SNEGSKA (reference sequence). CDR3 region: CSTRGLRDASPEQYF. DNA for the CDR3: TGCAGTACTAGAGGTCTCAGGGACGCCTCCCCTGAGCAGTACTTC.

Of note for this clonotype: One end of the junction fails to match germline, which may point to a read error. J is TRBJ2-1 and V is TRBV4-1; a weak D match, TRBD2 (6 bases). Germline lookup yields CDR1 MGHRA and CDR2 YSYEKL. This CDR3 has 15 amino acids. The CDR3 DNA follows: TGCGACAGCGGCGAACAGCGGGTCTCCTACAATGAGCAGTTCTTC. Protein sequence: CDSGEQRVSYNEQFF.

This sequence joins TRBV6-5 and TRBJ2-7; TRBD2 aligns across 7 bases. Germline V CDR1 and CDR2: MNHEY, SVGAGI. This CDR3 spans 15 amino acids. V was pared by 4 bases and J by 5 bases, with 11 bases of the junction left unmatched. CDR3 DNA sequence: TGTGCCAGCAGTTTCTCGGCGGGAGTTACCAACGAGCAGTACTTC. Encoded protein: CASSFSAGVTNEQYF.

About this clonotype: Here the CDR3 omits its conserved ending phenylalanine or tryptophan, so a read error is the likely source. The limits of the CDR3 on the DNA are not certain, so only TCRdb's listed CDR3 is given. This chain connects TRBV20-1 to TRBJ2-1. Germline assignment: CDR1 DFQATT and CDR2 SNEGSKA (reference sequence). The CDR3 has 8 amino acids, counting both end residues. CDR3 sequence: CSVRDGSL.

The V gene is TRBV5-1, the J gene TRBJ2-7; D tentatively fits TRBD1 or TRBD2 (5 bases each). CDR3 length equals 14 residues. The V gene's germline CDR1 is SGHRS and CDR2 YFSETQ. Trimming left V 1 base short and J 13 bases short, with 21 bases between. The DNA of the CDR3 is TGCGCCAGCAGCTTGCGGGGCGAGGCCTACGAGCCCTACTTC. As protein: CASSLRGEAYEPYF.

The CDR3 DNA sequence: TGCAGTGCTAGTGTCCGTCGCTACACCTTC. Its translation is CSASVRRYTF. The chain combines TRBV20-1 with TRBJ1-2, with unresolved D. The V gene's germline CDR1 is DFQATT and CDR2 SNEGSKA (reference sequence). CDR3 size: 10 residues. The V and J ends lost 3 bases and 9 bases respectively, with 8 bases between them.

The V call is TRBV20-1, the J call TRBJ2-3; 8 bases are shared with TRBD1. The trim removed 2 bases at V and 3 bases at J, leaving 13 bases unmatched. In germline, CDR1 is DFQATT, CDR2 SNEGSKA (reference sequence). The CDR3 covers 17 residues. The CDR3 is CSARYRTGIVGTDTQYF. The CDR3 nucleotides read TGCAGTGCTAGATATAGGACAGGGATTGTTGGTACAGATACGCAGTATTTT.

This clonotype has more than one count but fewer than ten. The chain uses TRBV12-3 or TRBV12-4 and TRBJ1-5; tentatively, D is TRBD1 (5 bases). Trimming took 5 bases from V and 4 from J, leaving 18 bases between them. The CDR3 contains 16 residues. In nucleotides, the CDR3 is TGTGCCAGCAGTACCCTCACCGGGAGGGGTAATCAGCCCCAGCATTTT. This encodes CASSTLTGRGNQPQHF.

As concerns this clonotype: At one end the junction does not follow the germline gene, possibly because of a read error. The V and J genes are TRBV6-2 or TRBV6-3 and TRBJ1-5; D unclear. Germline assignment: CDR1 MNHEY and CDR2 SVGEGT. CDR3 size: 14 residues. CDR3 DNA: TGTGCCAGCGCAAAGAGGAGAGGGAATCAGCCCCAGCACTTT. Protein product: CASAKRRGNQPQHF.

A remark on this clonotype: This likely comes from a read error, as the CDR3 has no conserved phenylalanine or tryptophan at its end. This chain connects TRBV20-1 to TRBJ2-3, with TRBD2 matching 7 bases. The CDR3 loop spans 15 amino acids. Germline trimming cut 6 bases from V and 7 bases from J; bases unmatched to any gene: 16. From germline, CDR1 is DFQATT and CDR2 SNEGSKA (reference sequence). CDR3 bases: TGCAGTGCGATCCGGGACTACGCCCTTTTTTATACGCAGTATTCT. Its translation: CSAIRDYALFYTQYS.

The V gene is TRBV12-3 or TRBV12-4, the J gene TRBJ1-2; D is ambiguous. This CDR3 spans 13 amino acids. Trimming shortened V by 6 bases and J by 8 bases, and 16 bases separated the two germline ends. The chain's CDR3 is CASSGKGREGYTF. DNA of the CDR3: TGTGCCAGCAGCGGAAAGGGCAGAGAGGGCTACACCTTC.

As for this clonotype: A read error may be the cause here, since a much bigger clone is one base away. The CDR3 here is CASSLGGGMYNEQSF. The CDR3, as DNA: TGTGCCAGCAGCTTAGGCGGCGGGATGTACAATGAGCAGTCCTTC. The chain couples TRBV7-8 to TRBJ2-1, with TRBD2 as a possible D gene (6 bases). The germline V gene encodes CDR1 SGHVS and CDR2 FQNEAQ. The CDR3 loop spans 15 amino acids.

The chain uses TRBV20-1 and TRBJ2-7; D is perhaps TRBD1 or TRBD2 (5 bases each). The germline gives CDR1 DFQATT, CDR2 SNEGSKA (reference sequence). This CDR3 contains 15 residues. Written as DNA, the CDR3 is TGCAGCGCTGGAGGATCCGGGGCTTTCACCTACGAGCAGTACTTC. Its translation: CSAGGSGAFTYEQYF.

This clonotype was picked up one time. The chain is built from TRBV12-3 or TRBV12-4 and TRBJ2-5; no clear D gene. V lost 10 bases to trimming and J lost 4 bases, with 19 bases between them. There are 14 residues in the CDR3. CDR3 DNA sequence: TGTGCCAACGACCAGGTTACGGACCTAGAGACCCAGTACTTC. Its protein product is CANDQVTDLETQYF.

Turning to this clonotype: One end of the junction is discordant with germline, which a read error may explain. The chain carries TRBV28 and TRBJ2-7, with D uncertain. CDR3 length equals 12 residues. CDR1 and CDR2 (germline): MDHEN, SYDVKM. Written as DNA, the CDR3 is TGTACCAGCAACCGTAACACTTACGAGCAGTACTTC. Protein product: CTSNRNTYEQYF.

This clonotype was seen a single time. Without the conserved terminal phenylalanine or tryptophan, this CDR3 likely stems from a read error. The limits of the CDR3 on the DNA are not certain, so only TCRdb's listed CDR3 is given. V is TRBV4-3 and J is TRBJ1-5. CDR1 and CDR2 from the germline V gene are LGHNA and YSLEER. The CDR3 is 18 amino acids in total, end residues counted. The CDR3 reads CASSQEIGAGGSNQPKHL.

A note on this clonotype: The conserved final phenylalanine or tryptophan is absent from the CDR3, which likely points to a read error. The V gene is TRBV6-1, the J gene TRBJ2-1; D is unclear. The V gene lost 1 base and the J gene lost 6 bases, with 10 bases spanning the gap. Germline values: CDR1 MNHNS, CDR2 SASEGT. The CDR3 is 14 amino acids. CDR3 residues: CASSEVLVCNEQFL. The CDR3 DNA is TGTGCCAGCAGTGAAGTCTTGGTCTGCAATGAGCAGTTCCTC.